The next 8 T cell receptor beta chains were all read from a single sample in a study of glioma-infiltrating T cells. Using RNA template, CDR3s of TCR alpha and beta were amplified with iRepertoire arm-PCR. One entry per CDR3 protein, called by TCRdb with MiXCR from the multiplex PCR reads. The sample has around 180,000 distinct CDR3 sequences, more than 35% seen once; the top ten hold roughly 5.4%. Sequenced: glioma tissue, nonneoplastic brain tissue, or PBMCs (not recorded which). All receptors derive from a human donor with low-grade glioma or glioblastoma, undergoing nonglioma brain surgery, or in good health (not recorded which).

As for this clonotype: A clone one base away is much larger, so this may be a read error. The chain employs TRBV10-3 and TRBJ1-5, with D unresolved. Trimming pared 3 bases from V and 8 bases from J, leaving 11 bases between. The CDR3 is 13 residues long. Per germline, CDR1 ENHRY and CDR2 SYGVKD. The CDR3 coding sequence is TGTGCCATCAGTGAAGGGAGGGCTAAGCCCCAGCATTTT. Protein product: CAISEGRAKPQHF.

Remarks on this clonotype: The conserved final phenylalanine or tryptophan is absent from the CDR3, which likely points to a read error. This sequence joins TRBV2 and TRBJ1-6, with TRBD1 as a possible D gene (5 bases). The CDR3 is 14 residues long. Trimming stripped 8 bases from V and 14 bases from J, with 22 bases between. Germline CDR1 SNHLY, CDR2 FYNNEI. CDR3 protein: CASASGRQGQALHL. CDR3 bases: TGTGCCAGCGCGTCGGGACGCCAGGGTCAGGCCCTCCACCTT.

At least ten counts were recorded for this clonotype. CDR3 coding DNA: TGCAGGCCCACTAGCGGCACCGAGCAGTTCTTC. It codes for CRPTSGTEQFF. The chain employs TRBV20-1 and TRBJ2-1; 8 positions agree with TRBD2. Germline CDR1 and CDR2: DFQATT and SNEGSKA (reference sequence). This CDR3 is built from 11 residues.

This chain connects TRBV9 to TRBJ2-1; D is unresolved. The CDR3 totals 12 residues. The germline CDR1 and CDR2 sequences are SGDLS and YYNGEE. Trimming took 3 bases from V and 8 from J, leaving 9 bases between them. The CDR3 sequence: CASSAVGHEQFF. For the CDR3, the DNA is TGTGCCAGCAGCGCCGTCGGACATGAGCAGTTCTTC.

In nucleotides, the CDR3 is TGTGCCAGCAGTTTCTCTAGCGAGCAGTACTTC. Protein: CASSFSSEQYF. The chain combines TRBV12-3 or TRBV12-4 with TRBJ2-7; D is undetermined. Trimming removed 3 bases at V and 6 bases at J, with 6 bases between. The CDR3 loop spans 11 amino acids.

This clonotype was counted at least ten times. The J gene is TRBJ2-7, the V gene TRBV29-1, with a tentative D call TRBD2 (5 bases). Trimming shortened V by 3 bases and J by 4 bases, and 13 bases separated the two germline ends. This CDR3 region has 13 residues. Germline values: CDR1 SQVTM, CDR2 ANQGSEA. The CDR3 reads CSVEFLAGYEQYF. The CDR3 DNA reads as TGCAGCGTTGAGTTCCTAGCTGGGTACGAGCAGTACTTC.

The rearrangement joins TRBV11-2 to TRBJ2-1, with 7 bases matching TRBD1. Germline CDR1 and CDR2: SGHAT and FQNNGV. This CDR3 region has 14 residues. The junction had 11 bases not matched to a gene; V was cut back by 5 bases and J by 10 bases. The DNA of the CDR3 is TGTGCCAGCAGCGGATGGAACAGGGGTCGCGAGCAGTTCTTC. It is translated as CASSGWNRGREQFF.

Remarks on this clonotype: This CDR3 is missing its conserved last phenylalanine or tryptophan, likely due to a read error. The J gene is TRBJ2-5, the V gene TRBV20-1; weak D call: TRBD1 (5 bases). Deletions cut 0 bases from V and 2 bases from J, with 22 bases between. From germline, CDR1 is DFQATT and CDR2 SNEGSKA (reference sequence). CDR3 length: 18 amino acids. CDR3 region: CSARDSLQTDLLQETQYL. The CDR3 DNA is TGCAGTGCTAGAGACTCTCTACAGACAGACCTCTTACAAGAGACCCAGTACTTA.